This T cell receptor (beta chain) was sequenced in a study of monozygotic twins with inflammatory bowel disease. Findings and limits, study-wide: By inverse Simpson index, TCRbeta diversity was lower in IBD patients than in healthy co-twins. Especially with disease activity, IBD patients shared fewer clonotypes with others than healthy twins did.

Every donor provided one blood sample measuring around 2.4 ml. Without any T cell sorting, total RNA was isolated from whole blood. From its re-call of the 5' RACE reads, TCRdb lists each CDR3 protein once, without DNA. Here the sample table reports about 380,000 distinct CDR3 sequences. CDR1 and CDR2 (germline): LGHDT, YNNKEL (reference sequence). This CDR3 is built from 16 residues. On this clonotype: Its antigen is unknown.

The clonotype was recovered from a human donor with ulcerative colitis or Crohn's disease, or a healthy co-twin of an affected twin (not recorded which). This sequence joins TRBV3-1 and TRBJ2-6. The source material was blood. This CDR3 reads CASSHGRFSGANVLTF.